These T cell receptor beta chains were read from a single sample in a study of T-cell reconstitution after alpha-beta-depleted transplantation in children. TCRdb itself ran the PCR reads through MiXCR, one entry per CDR3 protein. The sample yields around 600,000 distinct CDR3 sequences, about 11% seen once. Sequenced material: PBMCs from the stem cell graft donor, taken from the stem cell graft. The receptor set was obtained from a human donor who donated a stem cell graft to a child with acute myeloid leukemia. Both conserved end residues are part of each CDR3. A D gene is named only where the DNA matches it firmly. Size is stated for part of the rows, as once, few or many counts, or as a class when the clone is expanded.

TRBJ2-7	TRBD2	TRBV30	-	CAWKGLARYEQYF	TGTGCCTGGAAAGGACTAGCGAGATACGAGCAGTACTTC
TRBJ1-1	-	TRBV5-1	many	CASSSGRVEAFF	TGCGCCAGCAGCAGCGGACGGGTTGAAGCTTTCTTT
TRBJ2-7	TRBD1	TRBV5-1	-	CASSSPGQEPEQYF	TGCGCCAGCAGCTCGCCGGGACAGGAACCCGAGCAGTACTTC
TRBJ1-1	TRBD1	TRBV5-6	-	CASRRRETGQGWTEAFF	TGTGCCAGCAGGAGACGCGAAACGGGACAGGGGTGGACTGAAGCTTTCTTT
TRBJ2-6	-	TRBV7-9	-	CASSLTGLSSGANVLTF	TGTGCCAGCAGCTTGACAGGCCTGAGCTCTGGGGCCAACGTCCTGACTTTC
TRBJ1-1	TRBD1	TRBV28	many	CASSQTGDRAFF	TGTGCCAGCAGCCAAACAGGGGATAGAGCTTTCTTT
TRBJ1-5	TRBD1	TRBV18	many	CASSLGQGSGNQPQHF	TGTGCCAGCTCACTAGGACAGGGATCGGGCAATCAGCCCCAGCATTTT
TRBJ2-7	-	TRBV7-2	-	CASSLAPLTYEQYF	TGTGCCAGCAGCTTAGCGCCCCTAACCTACGAGCAGTACTTC
TRBJ1-1	TRBD1	TRBV28	few	CASSWGGTGGSAFF	TGTGCCAGCAGTTGGGGCGGGACAGGGGGCAGTGCTTTCTTT
TRBJ2-5	-	TRBV20-1	few	CSATLGLETQYF	TGCAGTGCCACGCTCGGATTAGAGACCCAGTACTTC
TRBJ2-1	TRBD2	TRBV5-1	-	CASSLAMKGRLAPSSYNEQFF	TGCGCCAGCAGCTTGGCGATGAAGGGGAGACTAGCGCCTAGCTCCTACAATGAGCAGTTCTTC
TRBJ2-5	-	TRBV7-9	many	CASRSETQYF	TGTGCCAGCAGGTCCGAGACCCAGTACTTC
TRBJ2-7	TRBD1	TRBV20-1	-	CSAPGTGPYEQYF	TGCAGTGCTCCCGGGACAGGACCCTACGAGCAGTACTTC
TRBJ1-2	-	TRBV13	-	CAMGPGVLYGYTF	TGTGCCATGGGCCCCGGGGTCCTCTATGGCTACACCTTC
TRBJ2-2	-	TRBV20-1	few	CSAPRTGELFF	TGCAGTGCCCCCAGGACCGGGGAGCTGTTTTTT
TRBJ1-2	-	TRBV27	few	CASSFLKGSDYGYTF	TGTGCCAGCAGTTTCTTGAAGGGGTCGGACTATGGCTACACCTTC